The T cell receptor (beta chain) described here comes from a study of PD-1 blockade in classical Hodgkin lymphoma. Here immunoSEQ multiplex PCR was the method, and the copy in TCRdb shows in-frame clones only, minus some. The data show about 24,000 clones, approximately 80% seen once. Germline CDR1 SGHNT, CDR2 YYREEE (reference sequence). V lost 0 bases, J lost 4 bases, and 0 bases stayed unmatched. This CDR3 is built from 13 residues. All patients experienced relapse after autologous stem cell transplantation, and brentuximab vedotin exposure was variable. Under best response, outcomes were complete response, partial response or progressive disease. In the case of this clone: What it binds is unknown.

Points from the study as a whole: Complete responders showed a baseline diversity that resembled the diversity of newly diagnosed patients.

The chain carries TRBV5-4 and TRBJ1-2; 7 bases line up with TRBD1. This TCR came from a human donor with classical Hodgkin lymphoma. The source material was peripheral blood mononuclear cells (PBMCs), sampled before the second cycle of nivolumab. The CDR3 is CASSLGTGYGYTF. Here the CDR3 DNA reads TGTGCCAGCAGCTTGGGGACAGGCTATGGCTACACCTTC.